This T cell receptor beta chain was recorded in a study of OX40 agonist ivuxolimab in advanced cancers. Study context: Patients got intravenous ivuxolimab at 0.01 to 10 mg/kg every 2 weeks. Partial responses occurred in three patients (one hepatocellular carcinoma, two cutaneous melanoma).

Clones were sequenced by immunoSEQ multiplex PCR, and TCRdb holds only the in-frame ones, with some missing. The sample consists of tens of thousands of clones, 81% of them appearing once. This specimen was CD4+ or CD8+ T cells sorted from blood, taken in a trial of the OX40 agonist ivuxolimab. The receptor was derived from an adult with an advanced solid tumor such as melanoma, head and neck, liver or kidney cancer.

The CDR3 DNA reads TGTGCCAGCAGTCGTCGACAGGGCTATCAGCCCCAGCATTTT. Translated, it gives CASSRRQGYQPQHF. V and J are TRBV28 and TRBJ1-5, with 7 bases lining up with TRBD1. V dropped 5 bases and J dropped 5; count of bases not matched to a gene: 6. CDR3 length: 14 amino acids. The germline gives CDR1 MDHEN, CDR2 SYDVKM.